A single sample is the source of the 11 T cell receptor beta chains below, sequenced in a study of identical twins. One entry per CDR3 protein results from TCRdb running MiXCR on the 5' RACE reads. The table includes nearly 900,000 distinct CDR3 sequences, around 12% detected once. These data were also reused for a study on yellow fever vaccine responses in identical twins.

The sequenced sample consisted of PBMCs. Receptors originate from a woman aged 18-29 years in good health.

The rearrangement joins TRBV7-8 to TRBJ2-2, with no clear D. V was pared by 1 base and J by 2 bases, with 11 bases between. This CDR3 contains 16 residues. Germline lookup yields CDR1 SGHVS and CDR2 FQNEAQ. The CDR3 DNA reads as TGTGCCAGCAGCTTAGTGAAGGGTGCCAACACCGGGGAGCTGTTTTTT. Translated, it gives CASSLVKGANTGELFF.

This clonotype was counted only a few times. V and J are TRBV7-3 and TRBJ2-1; perhaps TRBD2 as D (5 bases). This CDR3 spans 15 amino acids. Germline assignment: CDR1 SGHTA and CDR2 FQGTGA. The V end was cut by 2 bases, the J end by 7 bases, with 15 bases between. The CDR3 here is CASSLQGGSLNEQFF. The CDR3 region has the DNA TGTGCCAGCAGCTTACAAGGTGGGAGTCTAAATGAGCAGTTCTTC.

This clonotype showed up many times. This chain connects TRBV18 to TRBJ2-2; the D call may be TRBD1 or TRBD2 (5 bases each). Germline CDR1 and CDR2: KGHSH and LQKENI. The CDR3 has 13 amino acids. V was trimmed by 6 bases and J by 0 bases, leaving 5 bases between them. The CDR3 loop is CASSGPNTGELFF. CDR3 bases: TGTGCCAGCTCGGGACCGAACACCGGGGAGCTGTTTTTT.

This clonotype was seen only a few times. The chain uses TRBV20-1 and TRBJ2-4; D is undetermined. This CDR3 has 13 residues. V lost 3 bases, J lost 0 bases, and 6 bases lay in between. CDR1 is DFQATT and CDR2 is SNEGSKA in the germline V gene (reference sequence). CDR3 coding DNA: TGCAGTGCTAGGGTGGTAGCCAAAAACATTCAGTACTTC. It specifies CSARVVAKNIQYF.

This clonotype was seen at least ten times. The chain recombines TRBV3-1 with TRBJ2-1; D unclear. The CDR3 spans 13 residues. The V end lost 0 bases, the J end lost 9 bases, and 9 bases lay between the germline ends. Germline V gene data show CDR1 as LGHDT and CDR2 as YNNKEL (reference sequence). DNA for the CDR3: TGTGCCAGCAGCCAAGATTTCGTAAGTGAGCAGTTCTTC. It encodes CASSQDFVSEQFF.

This clonotype was seen repeatedly, ten times or more. V gene TRBV7-9 combines with J gene TRBJ2-3; a weak D match, TRBD2 (5 bases). The germline gives CDR1 SEHNR, CDR2 FQNEAQ (reference sequence). V was shortened by 3 bases and J by 0 bases, with 10 bases between the two germline ends. The CDR3 runs 15 residues. The CDR3 coding sequence is TGTGCCAGCAGCTTGCCGGGAACTAGCACAGATACGCAGTATTTT. As protein: CASSLPGTSTDTQYF.

In this sample, this clonotype turned up a few times. The chain links TRBV6-1 to TRBJ2-3, with unresolved D. This CDR3 is 13 amino acids long. Trimming pared 7 bases from V and 5 bases from J, leaving 13 bases between. CDR1 and CDR2 (germline): MNHNS, SASEGT. This CDR3 reads CASTVRLGDTQYF. The CDR3 nucleotides are TGTGCCAGCACAGTACGTCTAGGAGATACGCAGTATTTT.

The chain links TRBV12-3 or TRBV12-4 to TRBJ1-1; D is possibly TRBD1 (5 bases). The CDR3 is 13 amino acids. V lost 8 bases and J 1 base, leaving 11 bases between the germline ends. The CDR3 loop is CASYDRRNTEAFF. In DNA form, the CDR3 reads TGTGCCAGCTACGACAGACGGAACACTGAAGCTTTCTTT.

The V call is TRBV20-1, the J call TRBJ2-1; perhaps TRBD2 as D (6 bases). Germline V CDR1 and CDR2: DFQATT, SNEGSKA (reference sequence). The CDR3 is 15 residues long. Trimming took off 0 bases at V and 6 bases at J, with 15 bases between the two ends. The CDR3 spells CSARDLAIVFNEQFF. CDR3 nucleotide sequence: TGCAGTGCTAGAGATCTAGCGATCGTATTCAATGAGCAGTTCTTC.

This clonotype has more than one count but fewer than ten. This chain connects TRBV6-1 to TRBJ2-7; the D gene is possibly TRBD2 (5 bases). CDR3 length: 16 amino acids. Looked up from germline, CDR1 is MNHNS and CDR2 is SASEGT. Trimming shortened V by 7 bases and J by 6 bases, and 25 bases separated the two germline ends. CDR3 nucleotide sequence: TGTGCCAGCAATCTGAGGTCTCCGGGTCCGGGGAGCGAGCAGTACGTC. This encodes CASNLRSPGPGSEQYV.

The rearrangement uses TRBV2 and TRBJ2-1; D possibly corresponds to TRBD2 (6 bases). V dropped 7 bases and J dropped 8 bases, with 18 bases sitting between them. There are 14 residues in the CDR3. Germline values: CDR1 SNHLY, CDR2 FYNNEI. CDR3 sequence reads: CASMRRDRRDEQFF. The CDR3 nucleotides are TGTGCCAGCATGAGGAGGGACCGGCGGGATGAGCAGTTCTTC.